Presented here are 20 T cell receptor beta chains from one specimen sequenced in a study of T cell repertoires in cytomegalovirus infection. TCRdb fed the reads into MiXCR, producing one record per CDR3 protein. Of more than 650,000 distinct CDR3 sequences listed, approximately 34% are singletons. The sample taken for sequencing was PBMCs. The receptors derive from a human donor in good health (CMV status not recorded). Some clones in this sample may be carry-over from other donors' samples.

This clonotype was observed at least ten times. The chain employs TRBV7-2 and TRBJ1-5, with 8 positions matching TRBD1. With V trimmed by 5 bases and J by 3 bases, 12 bases remained unmatched. Looked up from germline, CDR1 is SGHTA and CDR2 is FQGNSA. This CDR3 has 17 amino acids. The CDR3 region is CASSRRWGTGNNQPQHF. As DNA, the CDR3 is TGTGCCAGCAGCCGACGCTGGGGGACAGGCAACAATCAGCCCCAGCATTTT. The full variable domain, with the rest looked up from reference TRBV7-2 and TRBJ1-5, is GAGVSQSPSNKVTEKGKDVELRCDPISGHTALYWYRQSLGQGLEFLIYFQGNSAPDKSGLPSDRFSAERTGGSVSTLTIQRTQQEDSAVYLCASSRRWGTGNNQPQHFGDGTRLSIL.

The chain joins TRBV7-3 to TRBJ2-7; D ambiguous. Trimming removed 1 base at V and 7 bases at J, with 11 bases between. The CDR3 spans 13 residues. Germline assignment: CDR1 SGHTA and CDR2 FQGTGA. CDR3 nucleotides: TGTGCCAGCAGCTTAATTTTCCTAGATGAGCAGTACTTC. Amino acids: CASSLIFLDEQYF. Using reference TRBV7-3 and TRBJ2-7 for the parts outside the CDR3, the full variable domain is GAGVSQTPSNKVTEKGKYVELRCDPISGHTALYWYRQSLGQGPEFLIYFQGTGAADDSGLPNDRFFAVRPEGSVSTLKIQRTERGDSAVYLCASSLIFLDEQYFGPGTRLTVT.

The CDR3 spells CASSPRTGFDGYTF. For the CDR3, the DNA is TGTGCCAGCAGCCCCCGGACAGGATTTGATGGCTACACCTTC. This chain joins TRBV7-8 and TRBJ1-2; TRBD1 agrees at 7 bases. V was clipped by 5 bases and J by 6 bases; unmatched bases: 9. CDR1 is SGHVS, CDR2 FQNEAQ, per germline. The CDR3 consists of 14 residues.

CDR3 residues: CASSQTSGSPLHF. DNA of the CDR3: TGCGCCAGCAGCCAAACGTCCGGTTCACCCCTCCACTTT. The chain links TRBV4-1 to TRBJ1-6, with D uncertain. Germline-derived CDR1 and CDR2 are MGHRA and YSYEKL. The CDR3 sequence is 13 residues long. V lost 2 bases and J lost 9, with 8 bases in between.

The chain employs TRBV6-1 and TRBJ1-1, with a weak D call TRBD1 (5 bases). CDR3 length equals 15 residues. Germline CDR1 and CDR2: MNHNS and SASEGT. V lost 1 base and J lost 1, with 10 bases in between. The CDR3 protein is CASSEGPGSNTEAFF. The CDR3, as DNA: TGTGCCAGCAGTGAAGGTCCAGGGTCGAACACTGAAGCTTTCTTT.

This chain connects TRBV5-6 to TRBJ2-7; the D gene is possibly TRBD1 (6 bases). V was clipped by 7 bases and J by 3 bases, with 17 bases between them. There are 14 residues in the CDR3. CDR1 is SGHDT, CDR2 YYEEEE, per germline. CDR3 protein: CASQGRGPLYEQYF. DNA of the CDR3: TGTGCCAGCCAGGGGCGAGGGCCGCTCTACGAGCAGTACTTC.

This clonotype came up a few times. The chain joins TRBV6-5 to TRBJ2-1; D is perhaps TRBD2 (7 bases). Germline V gives CDR1 MNHEY, CDR2 SVGAGI. This CDR3 has 16 residues. Trimming took 1 base from V and 4 from J, leaving 14 bases between them. The CDR3 spells CASSYFGRDNYNEQFF. In nucleotides, the CDR3 is TGTGCCAGCAGTTACTTTGGGAGGGACAATTACAATGAGCAGTTCTTC.

About this clonotype itself: Sequence at one end of the junction differs from germline and may be a read error. The V gene is TRBV4-3, the J gene TRBJ1-5; D is uncertain. The CDR3 spans 14 residues. Germline V gene data show CDR1 as LGHNA and CDR2 as YSLEER. The CDR3 bases are TGCGCCAGCAGCAAAGATCACTTCAATCAGCCCCAGCATTTT. Protein: CASSKDHFNQPQHF.

In this sample, this clonotype turned up a few times. The V gene is TRBV11-2, the J gene TRBJ1-5, with a tentative D call TRBD1 (5 bases). This CDR3 contains 15 residues. Germline V gives CDR1 SGHAT, CDR2 FQNNGV. Between the trimmed V and J ends, which lost 5 bases and 3 bases, there was a span of 14 bases. The CDR3 region is CASSAQQGPNQPQHF. In DNA, the CDR3 is TGTGCCAGCAGCGCTCAGCAGGGCCCCAATCAGCCCCAGCATTTT.

As regards this clonotype: A much larger clone lies a single base off, so this may be a read error. Since the CDR3 does not end with the conserved phenylalanine or tryptophan, this likely comes from a read error. V is TRBV7-8 and J is TRBJ1-2, with TRBD1 as a possible D gene (5 bases). The V and J ends lost 1 base and 4 bases respectively, with 22 bases between them. CDR3 size: 18 residues. The V gene's germline CDR1 is SGHVS and CDR2 FQNEAQ. The CDR3 loop reads CASSLERLGDVGRYGYTI. Here the CDR3 DNA reads TGTGCCAGCAGCTTAGAACGGCTAGGGGACGTCGGTCGCTATGGCTACACCATC.

This clonotype was counted between two and nine times. The CDR3 region has the DNA TGTGCCAGCAGCCGCGGACTGCTGAACACTGAAGCTTTCTTT. It encodes CASSRGLLNTEAFF. V gene TRBV11-1 combines with J gene TRBJ1-1; D is uncertain. Germline values: CDR1 SGHAT, CDR2 FQDESV (reference sequence). V lost 5 bases and J 0 bases, leaving 10 bases between the germline ends. The CDR3 consists of 14 residues.

This clonotype was seen a few times. V gene TRBV11-3 combines with J gene TRBJ1-6; D gene ambiguous. This CDR3 comprises 16 residues. In germline, CDR1 is SGHNT, CDR2 YENEEA. The V end lost 1 base, the J end lost 8 bases, and 15 bases lay between the germline ends. This CDR3 reads CASSLVSVNPDSPLHF. As DNA, the CDR3 is TGTGCCAGCAGCTTAGTTTCGGTAAACCCAGATTCACCCCTCCACTTT. Based on the CDR3 plus reference TRBV11-3 and TRBJ1-6, the full variable domain is EAGVVQSPRYKIIEKKQPVAFWCNPISGHNTLYWYLQNLGQGPELLIRYENEEAVDDSQLPKDRFSAERLKGVDSTLKIQPAELGDSAVYLCASSLVSVNPDSPLHFGNGTRLTVT.

This chain connects TRBV24-1 to TRBJ1-1; D is unclear. The V end lost 5 bases, the J end lost 1 base, and 7 bases lay between the germline ends. Germline CDR1 KGHDR, CDR2 SFDVKD. This CDR3 is built from 13 residues. The CDR3 sequence: CATSAERNTEAFF. For the CDR3, the DNA is TGTGCCACCAGTGCCGAGCGGAACACTGAAGCTTTCTTT.

This clonotype was seen more than once but under ten times. The V gene is TRBV7-2, the J gene TRBJ1-1; possibly TRBD1 for D (5 bases). Trimming cost V 4 bases and J 11 bases, with 14 bases left between them. The length of the CDR3 is 12 residues. Germline V gene lookup returns CDR1 SGHTA and CDR2 FQGNSA. In DNA, the CDR3 is TGTGCCAGCAGCTATTGGGCAGGGCCGGCTTTCTTT. As protein: CASSYWAGPAFF.

The chain combines TRBV7-8 with TRBJ1-5; no reliable D call. Germline V gene sequence: CDR1 SGHVS, CDR2 FQNEAQ. Trimming removed 2 bases from V and 1 base from J, with 21 bases in between. This CDR3 is 19 amino acids long. As DNA, the CDR3 is TGTGCCAGCAGCTTAATAGGAAGAGATTCCCAGAGAAGCAATCAGCCCCAGCATTTT. It translates to CASSLIGRDSQRSNQPQHF.

This clonotype was observed a single time. CDR3 protein: CASSLSLSILTGKGNETQYF. The CDR3, as DNA: TGTGCCAGCAGTTTATCACTATCCATTTTGACAGGGAAAGGCAATGAGACCCAGTACTTC. The J gene is TRBJ2-5, the V gene TRBV28; 7 bases align to TRBD1. CDR1 MDHEN and CDR2 SYDVKM come from the germline V gene. This CDR3 region has 20 residues. Losses at the gene ends were 1 base for V and 5 bases for J; bases not matched to a gene: 22.

The rearrangement uses TRBV2 and TRBJ2-6; a weak D match, TRBD2 (6 bases). This CDR3 has 15 amino acids. Trimming removed 4 bases at V and 2 bases at J, with 9 bases between. CDR1 is SNHLY and CDR2 is FYNNEI in the germline V gene. The CDR3, as DNA: TGTGCCAGCAGTGCCTCGGGGGCTGGGGCCAACGTCCTGACTTTC. Its protein product is CASSASGAGANVLTF.

The chain is built from TRBV7-3 and TRBJ2-7; D could derive from TRBD1 or TRBD2 (5 bases each). This CDR3 spans 13 amino acids. CDR1 and CDR2 (germline): SGHTA, FQGTGA. V lost 2 bases and J lost 7, with 12 bases in between. CDR3 sequence reads: CASSLVFGGEQYF. The CDR3 coding sequence is TGTGCCAGCAGCTTAGTTTTTGGGGGTGAGCAGTACTTC.

This clonotype occurred a few times. CDR3 bases: TGTGCCAGCAGCTCAGGGTTCATGAACACTGAAGCTTTCTTT. It specifies CASSSGFMNTEAFF. The V call is TRBV12-3 or TRBV12-4, the J call TRBJ1-1, with D maybe TRBD1 (5 bases). CDR3 length: 14 amino acids. V was clipped by 6 bases and J by 0 bases, with 11 bases between them.

V gene TRBV28 combines with J gene TRBJ2-2, with 7 nucleotides matching TRBD1. The CDR3 is 15 amino acids. CDR1 and CDR2 (germline): MDHEN, SYDVKM. V trimming: 4 bases; J trimming: 6 bases; junction bases outside the gene matches: 8. Here the CDR3 DNA reads TGTGCCAGCAGTTCGGACAGGCACCTCTCCGGGGAGCTGTTTTTT. Its translation is CASSSDRHLSGELFF.